This paragraph covers one T cell receptor (beta chain) sequence. This sample was included in a study of PD-L1 blockade in urothelial cancer. Specified time point: pretreatment peripheral blood. Trimming took 5 bases from V and 4 from J, leaving 8 bases between them. Germline V gene data show CDR1 as MGHRA and CDR2 as YSYEKL. This CDR3 has 12 amino acids. TCRdb's copy holds only in-frame clones and misses some; the assay was immunoSEQ multiplex PCR. The table records tens of thousands of clones, around nine tenths of them present only once. The chain is built from TRBV4-1 and TRBJ2-5; D gene unclear. Sequences were derived from PBMCs, sampled around atezolizumab (anti-PD-L1) treatment. The TCR comes from a woman aged 60 to 75 with urothelial cancer. The CDR3 here is CASSKIGETQYF. DNA of the CDR3: TGCGCCAGCAGCAAGATCGGAGAGACCCAGTACTTC.